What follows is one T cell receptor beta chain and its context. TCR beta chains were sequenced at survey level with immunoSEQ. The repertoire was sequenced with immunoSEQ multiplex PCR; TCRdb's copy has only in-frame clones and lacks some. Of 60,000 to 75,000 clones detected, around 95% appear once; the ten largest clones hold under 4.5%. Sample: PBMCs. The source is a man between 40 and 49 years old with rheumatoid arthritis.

CDR3 nucleotides: TGTGCCAGCTCACAAACTGGGGGTGGCACTGAAGCTTTCTTT. Residues: CASSQTGGGTEAFF. The chain carries TRBV18 and TRBJ1-1, with TRBD1 as a possible D gene (5 bases). The ends were cut back, 4 bases at V and 4 bases at J, with 13 bases in the middle. The CDR3 has 14 amino acids. Germline V gives CDR1 KGHSH, CDR2 LQKENI.